The clone carrying this T cell receptor (beta chain) was seen more than once but under ten times. The record originates from a study of blood T cell repertoires in COVID-19. Study-wide context: Researchers got acute and convalescent COVID-19 samples from the United States, Italy and Spain. The analysed material was cDNA or gDNA that came from T cells, B-cell-depleted T cells, or PBMCs.

CDR1 is GTSNPN and CDR2 is SVGIG in the germline V gene (reference sequence). V dropped 2 bases and J dropped 5 bases, with 10 bases sitting between them. This CDR3 contains 13 residues. How the authors handled the data: The authors estimated nucleated cell counts from reference gene primer amplification. TCRdb keeps only in-frame clones here, not all; method: immunoSEQ multiplex PCR. The D gene and trimming were derived from the DNA, and the V and J assignments and clone size from that table. The sample consists of hundreds of thousands of clones, around 84% of them appearing once. The specimen was peripheral blood. The chain recombines TRBV30 with TRBJ1-5; perhaps TRBD1 as D (6 bases). This TCR was sampled from a woman aged 80 or over with active or convalescent COVID-19. The CDR3 region has the DNA TGTGCCTGGAGTTCAGGGGCCTATCAGCCCCAGCATTTT. Translated: CAWSSGAYQPQHF.